This TCR beta chain was retrieved from a study of blood T cell repertoires in COVID-19. At the level of the study: Samples taken during acute and convalescent COVID-19 were collected in the United States, Italy and Spain.

In the authors' methods: Quantification of nucleated cells was approximated via reference gene primer amplification. The table came from immunoSEQ multiplex PCR; TCRdb's copy has only in-frame clones and leaves some out. The V and J calls and clone size were taken over from that table, and D and trimming were inferred from the DNA. The data contain more than 95,000 clones, around 92% of them singletons. The V gene's germline CDR1 is KGHSH and CDR2 LQKENI. The V end was cut by 1 base, the J end by 11 bases, with 14 bases between. CDR3 length equals 13 residues. This receptor was obtained from an older woman with acute or convalescent COVID-19. The sequenced material came from peripheral blood. The gene calls are TRBV18 and TRBJ1-1; D remains unclear. The CDR3 bases are TGTGCCAGCTCACCACAAAGCGGGGTGGCGGCTTTCTTT. Translation: CASSPQSGVAAFF.